Listed below are T cell receptor beta chains from one sample, sequenced in a study of long-term antiretroviral therapy in people with HIV. The repertoire was sequenced with immunoSEQ multiplex PCR; TCRdb's copy has only in-frame clones and lacks some. The repertoire consists of about 28,000 clones, with less than 90% occurring once and the leading ten covering 6.2%. The specimen comprised unsorted PBMCs, sampled 0.4 years after starting antiretroviral therapy. The source is a young man with HIV. Both conserved end residues are part of each CDR3. D genes are given only for firm matches. Clone sizes are given selectively: once, few, many, or a class where the clone is expanded.

J gene: TRBJ2-7
V gene: TRBV5-3
CDR3 length: 12
clone size: -
D gene: -
CDR3 protein: CARSLREDEQYF
CDR3 DNA: TGTGCCAGAAGCTTGAGGGAGGACGAGCAGTACTTC

J gene: TRBJ1-1
V gene: TRBV5-1
CDR3 length: 15
clone size: -
D gene: -
CDR3 protein: CASSLAGAVVTEAFF
CDR3 DNA: TGCGCCAGCAGCTTGGCGGGGGCGGTGGTCACTGAAGCTTTCTTT

J gene: TRBJ1-1
V gene: TRBV5-6
CDR3 length: 14
clone size: -
D gene: -
CDR3 protein: CASSASPRNTEAFF
CDR3 DNA: TGTGCCAGCAGCGCGTCTCCCAGAAACACTGAAGCTTTCTTT

J gene: TRBJ1-2
V gene: TRBV7-8
CDR3 length: 14
clone size: -
D gene: TRBD1
CDR3 protein: CASSSDREVYGYTF
CDR3 DNA: TGTGCCAGCAGCTCCGACAGGGAGGTCTATGGCTACACCTTC

J gene: TRBJ1-1
V gene: TRBV5-1
CDR3 length: 14
clone size: -
D gene: -
CDR3 protein: CASSGGRENTEAFF
CDR3 DNA: TGCGCCAGCAGCGGAGGGAGGGAGAACACTGAAGCTTTCTTT

J gene: TRBJ2-7
V gene: TRBV2
CDR3 length: 14
clone size: -
D gene: TRBD2
CDR3 protein: CASSKRTSGYEQYF
CDR3 DNA: TGTGCCAGCAGCAAGCGGACTAGCGGGTACGAGCAGTACTTC

J gene: TRBJ1-1
V gene: TRBV27
CDR3 length: 13
clone size: -
D gene: TRBD1
CDR3 protein: CASSSTGGTEAFF
CDR3 DNA: TGTGCCAGCAGTAGTACAGGGGGCACTGAAGCTTTCTTT

J gene: TRBJ2-1
V gene: TRBV27
CDR3 length: 14
clone size: -
D gene: TRBD2
CDR3 protein: CASSLVAGYNEQFF
CDR3 DNA: TGTGCCAGCAGTTTAGTAGCGGGCTACAATGAGCAGTTCTTC

J gene: TRBJ2-3
V gene: TRBV9
CDR3 length: 17
clone size: -
D gene: -
CDR3 protein: CASSVGSFPTSTDTQYF
CDR3 DNA: TGTGCCAGCAGCGTAGGCAGCTTCCCGACTAGCACAGATACGCAGTATTTT

J gene: TRBJ2-7
V gene: TRBV9
CDR3 length: 15
clone size: once
D gene: -
CDR3 protein: CASSEEGEAAYEQYF
CDR3 DNA: TGTGCCAGCAGCGAGGAGGGGGAGGCAGCCTACGAGCAGTACTTC

J gene: TRBJ2-7
V gene: TRBV29-1
CDR3 length: 11
clone size: -
D gene: -
CDR3 protein: CSVYRDYEQYF
CDR3 DNA: TGCAGCGTGTACAGGGACTACGAGCAGTACTTC

J gene: TRBJ1-6
V gene: TRBV4-2
CDR3 length: 13
clone size: -
D gene: TRBD1
CDR3 protein: CASSQTGNSPLHF
CDR3 DNA: TGTGCCAGCAGCCAGACAGGGAACTCACCCCTCCACTTT

J gene: TRBJ1-5
V gene: TRBV21-1
CDR3 length: 15
clone size: -
D gene: -
CDR3 protein: CASSKRGDSNQPQHF
CDR3 DNA: TGTGCCAGCAGCAAAAGGGGAGATAGCAATCAGCCCCAGCATTTT

J gene: TRBJ2-3
V gene: TRBV27
CDR3 length: 12
clone size: -
D gene: -
CDR3 protein: CASSSETDTQYF
CDR3 DNA: TGTGCCAGCAGTTCTGAGACAGATACGCAGTATTTT

J gene: TRBJ2-7
V gene: TRBV15
CDR3 length: 17
clone size: -
D gene: -
CDR3 protein: CATSRDSLSLSKGEQYF
CDR3 DNA: TGTGCCACCAGCAGAGATTCCCTCTCTTTATCAAAAGGGGAGCAGTACTTC

J gene: TRBJ2-1
V gene: TRBV5-1
CDR3 length: 15
clone size: -
D gene: -
CDR3 protein: CASSLSRGDYNEQFF
CDR3 DNA: TGCGCCAGCAGCTTGTCCAGGGGGGACTACAATGAGCAGTTCTTC

J gene: TRBJ1-2
V gene: TRBV4-1
CDR3 length: 13
clone size: -
D gene: -
CDR3 protein: CASSGRDTYGYTF
CDR3 DNA: TGCGCCAGCAGCGGACGGGACACTTATGGCTACACCTTC

J gene: TRBJ1-2
V gene: TRBV2
CDR3 length: 13
clone size: -
D gene: TRBD1
CDR3 protein: CASSVRDSYGYTF
CDR3 DNA: TGTGCCAGCAGTGTCCGGGACAGCTATGGCTACACCTTC

J gene: TRBJ2-1
V gene: TRBV7-9
CDR3 length: 18
clone size: -
D gene: -
CDR3 protein: CASSLAGSGPFTYNEQFF
CDR3 DNA: TGTGCCAGCAGCTTAGCTGGGAGTGGGCCTTTCACCTACAATGAGCAGTTCTTC

J gene: TRBJ1-3
V gene: TRBV27
CDR3 length: 14
clone size: once
D gene: -
CDR3 protein: CASSPKGGGNTIYF
CDR3 DNA: TGTGCCAGCAGTCCCAAAGGCGGAGGAAACACCATATATTTT

J gene: TRBJ2-3
V gene: TRBV20-1
CDR3 length: 11
clone size: -
D gene: -
CDR3 protein: CSGGVQDTQYF
CDR3 DNA: TGCAGTGGCGGCGTTCAAGATACGCAGTATTTT

J gene: TRBJ2-7
V gene: TRBV5-1
CDR3 length: 14
clone size: -
D gene: -
CDR3 protein: CASSLEQGGGEQYF
CDR3 DNA: TGCGCCAGCAGCTTGGAACAGGGAGGTGGCGAGCAGTACTTC

J gene: TRBJ2-3
V gene: TRBV11-2
CDR3 length: 17
clone size: -
D gene: TRBD2
CDR3 protein: CASSLSGLAGAGVGQYF
CDR3 DNA: TGTGCCAGCAGCTTGTCGGGACTAGCGGGCGCGGGGGTAGGGCAGTATTTT

J gene: TRBJ1-3
V gene: TRBV18
CDR3 length: 17
clone size: -
D gene: -
CDR3 protein: CASSPPREGHAGNTIYF
CDR3 DNA: TGTGCCAGCTCACCACCGAGGGAAGGGCACGCTGGAAACACCATATATTTT

J gene: TRBJ1-1
V gene: TRBV12-5
CDR3 length: 13
clone size: -
D gene: -
CDR3 protein: CASGLAYNTEAFF
CDR3 DNA: TGTGCTAGTGGTTTGGCTTATAACACTGAAGCTTTCTTT

J gene: TRBJ1-1
V gene: TRBV10-3
CDR3 length: 14
clone size: -
D gene: TRBD1
CDR3 protein: CAISEEGGRSEAFF
CDR3 DNA: TGTGCCATCAGTGAGGAAGGGGGCAGGTCTGAAGCTTTCTTT

J gene: TRBJ2-2
V gene: TRBV7-9
CDR3 length: 13
clone size: few
D gene: -
CDR3 protein: CASGRGNTGELFF
CDR3 DNA: TGTGCCAGCGGCAGGGGCAACACCGGGGAGCTGTTTTTT

J gene: TRBJ2-3
V gene: TRBV7-8
CDR3 length: 16
clone size: -
D gene: TRBD2
CDR3 protein: CASSLGLAKGTDTQYF
CDR3 DNA: TGTGCCAGCAGCTTGGGACTAGCGAAGGGGACAGATACGCAGTATTTT

J gene: TRBJ2-3
V gene: TRBV7-9
CDR3 length: 17
clone size: -
D gene: TRBD1
CDR3 protein: CASSFGGPDRATDTQYF
CDR3 DNA: TGTGCCAGCAGCTTTGGAGGACCCGACAGGGCGACAGATACGCAGTATTTT